The subject of this entry is one T cell receptor beta chain. Libraries were prepared by immunoSEQ multiplex PCR; TCRdb keeps only in-frame clonotypes and omits some of them. The top ten clones hold 2.5% to 3.5% of a sample with about 370,000 clones, 80% to 90% of them seen once. This sample was included in a study of blood T cell repertoires in COVID-19. The CDR3 consists of 14 residues. V was shortened by 5 bases and J by 3 bases, with 14 bases between the two germline ends. The germline CDR1 and CDR2 sequences are MNHEY and SMNVEV (reference sequence). Sequencing input: peripheral blood. The sequence was collected from a woman between 25 and 40 years old with COVID-19, enrolled during active disease. J is TRBJ2-7 and V is TRBV27, with a possible D match to TRBD1 (6 bases). The CDR3 loop is CASSPSGEGYEQYF. CDR3 DNA: TGTGCCAGCAGTCCTTCAGGGGAAGGCTACGAGCAGTACTTC.